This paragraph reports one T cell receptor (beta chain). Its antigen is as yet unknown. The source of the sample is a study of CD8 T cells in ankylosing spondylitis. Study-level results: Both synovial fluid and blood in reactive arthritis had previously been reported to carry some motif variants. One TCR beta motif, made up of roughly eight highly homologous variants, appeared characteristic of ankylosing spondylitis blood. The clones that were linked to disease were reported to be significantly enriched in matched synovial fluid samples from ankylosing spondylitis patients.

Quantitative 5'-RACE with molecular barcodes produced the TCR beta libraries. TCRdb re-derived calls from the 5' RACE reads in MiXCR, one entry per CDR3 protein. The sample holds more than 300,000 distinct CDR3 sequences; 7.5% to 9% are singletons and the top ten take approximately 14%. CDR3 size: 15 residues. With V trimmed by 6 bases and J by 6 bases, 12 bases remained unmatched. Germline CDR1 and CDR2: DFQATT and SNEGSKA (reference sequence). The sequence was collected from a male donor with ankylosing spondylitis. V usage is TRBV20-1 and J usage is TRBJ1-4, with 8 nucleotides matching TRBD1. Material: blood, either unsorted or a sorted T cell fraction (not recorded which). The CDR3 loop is CSATDRAKSHEKLFF. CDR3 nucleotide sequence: TGCAGTGCAACGGACAGGGCCAAAAGTCATGAAAAACTGTTTTTT.